The rows below give T cell receptor beta chains drawn from one sample of a study of T cell responses to AZD1222 COVID-19 vaccine. This table comes from immunoSEQ multiplex PCR, and its TCRdb copy is limited to in-frame clones, with some not included. The sample includes about 42,000 clones, approximately 88% of them seen just once. The sample in question was peripheral blood, obtained 28 days after the second AZD1222 dose. The receptors here all came from an adult who received the AZD1222 COVID-19 vaccine. Each CDR3 is given with its conserved first and last residue. Each record gives: J gene, clone size, V gene, CDR3 protein. Expanded clones are given a class, and other clones once, few, many or no size at all.

J: TRBJ1-2; size: .; V: TRBV6-5; CDR3: CASRGVSYGYTF
J: TRBJ1-2; size: .; V: TRBV3-1/TRBV3-2; CDR3: CASSQDSVPGIYGYTF
J: TRBJ1-3; size: .; V: TRBV7-9; CDR3: CASSLGPGFSSGNTIYF
J: TRBJ2-2; size: once; V: TRBV6-5; CDR3: CASSPQGASGELFF
J: TRBJ1-2; size: .; V: TRBV6-5; CDR3: CASSYSFKIQSYGYTF
J: TRBJ1-1; size: once; V: TRBV5-1; CDR3: CASSLTGGHTEAFF
J: TRBJ2-2; size: .; V: TRBV28; CDR3: CASSPLGGGVNTGELFF
J: TRBJ1-3; size: .; V: TRBV3-1/TRBV3-2; CDR3: CASSRGTDPNTIYF
J: TRBJ2-3; size: .; V: TRBV30; CDR3: CAWKGDGTDTQYF
J: TRBJ2-2; size: .; V: TRBV6-4; CDR3: CASKLAANTGELFF
J: TRBJ1-5; size: .; V: TRBV15; CDR3: CATSRDWGRQPQHF
J: TRBJ1-1; size: .; V: TRBV2; CDR3: CASSHGDPTEAFF
J: TRBJ2-1; size: .; V: TRBV6-5; CDR3: CASSSTGLGDEQFF
J: TRBJ2-1; size: .; V: TRBV2; CDR3: CASIEQGEHNEQFF
J: TRBJ2-7; size: .; V: TRBV10-3; CDR3: CAISLTKGGVVDEQYF
J: TRBJ2-7; size: .; V: TRBV19; CDR3: CASSIYGQPYEQYF
J: TRBJ2-1; size: once; V: TRBV9; CDR3: CASSVAGGYREDCEQFF
J: TRBJ2-7; size: .; V: TRBV29-1; CDR3: CSVELRDWQYF